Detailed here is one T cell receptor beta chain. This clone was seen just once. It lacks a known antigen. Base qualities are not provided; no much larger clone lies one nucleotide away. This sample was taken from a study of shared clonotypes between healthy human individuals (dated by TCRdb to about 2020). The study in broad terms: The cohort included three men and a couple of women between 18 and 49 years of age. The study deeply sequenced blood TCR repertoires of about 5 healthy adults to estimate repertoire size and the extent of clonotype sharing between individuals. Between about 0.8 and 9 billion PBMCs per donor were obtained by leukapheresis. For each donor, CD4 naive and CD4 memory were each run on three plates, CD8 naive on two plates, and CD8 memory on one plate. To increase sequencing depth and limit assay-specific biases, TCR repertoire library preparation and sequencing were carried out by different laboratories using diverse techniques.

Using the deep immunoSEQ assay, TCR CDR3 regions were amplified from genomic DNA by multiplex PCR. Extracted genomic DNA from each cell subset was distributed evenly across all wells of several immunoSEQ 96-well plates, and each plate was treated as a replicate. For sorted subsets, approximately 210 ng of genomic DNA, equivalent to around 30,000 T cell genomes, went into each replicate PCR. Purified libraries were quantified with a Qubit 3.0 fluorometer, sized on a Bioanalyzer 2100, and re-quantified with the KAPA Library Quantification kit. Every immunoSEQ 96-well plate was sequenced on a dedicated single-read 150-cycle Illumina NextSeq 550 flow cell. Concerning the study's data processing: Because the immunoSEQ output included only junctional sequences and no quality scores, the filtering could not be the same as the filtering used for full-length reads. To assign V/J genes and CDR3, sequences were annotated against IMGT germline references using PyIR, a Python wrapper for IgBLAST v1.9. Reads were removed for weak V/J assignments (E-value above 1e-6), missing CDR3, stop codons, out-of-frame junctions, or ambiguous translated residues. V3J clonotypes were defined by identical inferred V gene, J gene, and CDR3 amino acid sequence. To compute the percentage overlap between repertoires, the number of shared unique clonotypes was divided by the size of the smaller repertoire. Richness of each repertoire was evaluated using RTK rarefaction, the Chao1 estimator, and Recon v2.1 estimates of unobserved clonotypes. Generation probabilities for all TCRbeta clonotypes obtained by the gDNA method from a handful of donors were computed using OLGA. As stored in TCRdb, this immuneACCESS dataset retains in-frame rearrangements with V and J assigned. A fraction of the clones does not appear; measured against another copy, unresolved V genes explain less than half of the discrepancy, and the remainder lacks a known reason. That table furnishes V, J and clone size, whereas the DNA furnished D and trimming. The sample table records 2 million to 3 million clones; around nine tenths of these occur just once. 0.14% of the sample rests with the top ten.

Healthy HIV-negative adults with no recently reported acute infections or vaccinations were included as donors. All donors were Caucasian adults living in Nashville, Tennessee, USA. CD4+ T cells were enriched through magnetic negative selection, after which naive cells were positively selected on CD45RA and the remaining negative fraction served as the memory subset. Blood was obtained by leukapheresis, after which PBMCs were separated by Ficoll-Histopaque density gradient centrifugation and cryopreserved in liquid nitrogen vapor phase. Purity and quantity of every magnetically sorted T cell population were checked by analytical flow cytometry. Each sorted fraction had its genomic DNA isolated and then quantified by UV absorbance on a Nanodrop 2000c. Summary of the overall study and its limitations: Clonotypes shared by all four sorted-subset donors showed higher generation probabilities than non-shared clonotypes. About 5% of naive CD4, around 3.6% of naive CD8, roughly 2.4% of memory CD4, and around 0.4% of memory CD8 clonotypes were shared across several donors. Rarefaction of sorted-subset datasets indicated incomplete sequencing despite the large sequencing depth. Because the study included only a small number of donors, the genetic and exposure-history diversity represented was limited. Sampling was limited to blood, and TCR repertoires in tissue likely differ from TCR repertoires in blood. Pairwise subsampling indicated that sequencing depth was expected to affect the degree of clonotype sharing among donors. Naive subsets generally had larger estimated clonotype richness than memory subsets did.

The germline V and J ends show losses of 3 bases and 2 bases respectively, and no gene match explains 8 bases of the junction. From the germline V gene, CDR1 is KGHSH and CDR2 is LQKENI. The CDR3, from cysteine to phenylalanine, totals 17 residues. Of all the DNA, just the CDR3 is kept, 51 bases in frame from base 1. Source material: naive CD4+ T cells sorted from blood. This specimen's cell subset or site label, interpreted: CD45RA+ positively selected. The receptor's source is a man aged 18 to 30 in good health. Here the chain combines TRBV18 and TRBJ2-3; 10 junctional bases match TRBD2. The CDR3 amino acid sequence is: CASSPQGLATFTDTQYF. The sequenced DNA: TGTGCCAGCTCACCCCAGGGACTAGCGACGTTCACAGATACGCAGTATTTT.